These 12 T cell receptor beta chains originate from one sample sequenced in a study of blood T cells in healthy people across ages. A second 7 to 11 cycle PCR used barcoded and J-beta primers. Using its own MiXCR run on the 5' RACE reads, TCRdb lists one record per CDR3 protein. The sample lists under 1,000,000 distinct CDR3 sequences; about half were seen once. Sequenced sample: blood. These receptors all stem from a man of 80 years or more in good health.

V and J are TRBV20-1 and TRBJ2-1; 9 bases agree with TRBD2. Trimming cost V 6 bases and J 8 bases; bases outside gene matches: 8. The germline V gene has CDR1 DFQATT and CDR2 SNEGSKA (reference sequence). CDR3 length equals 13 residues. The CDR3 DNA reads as TGCAGTGCGGGGACTAGCAGGCTCGATGAGCAGTTCTTC. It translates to CSAGTSRLDEQFF.

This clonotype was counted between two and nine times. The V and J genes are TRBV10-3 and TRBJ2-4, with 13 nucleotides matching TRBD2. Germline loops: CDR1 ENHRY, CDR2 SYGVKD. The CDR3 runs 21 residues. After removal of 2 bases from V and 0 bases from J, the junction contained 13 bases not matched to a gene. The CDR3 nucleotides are TGTGCCATCAGTGAGAACCGTGCCGGGACTAGCGGGGTTGTAGCCAAAAACATTCAGTACTTC. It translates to CAISENRAGTSGVVAKNIQYF.

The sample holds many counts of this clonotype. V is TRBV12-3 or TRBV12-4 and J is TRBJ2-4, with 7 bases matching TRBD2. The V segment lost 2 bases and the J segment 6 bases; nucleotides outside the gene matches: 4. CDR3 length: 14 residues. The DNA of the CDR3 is TGTGCCAGCAGTTTACGGGGGGAAGGAAACATTCAGTACTTC. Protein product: CASSLRGEGNIQYF.

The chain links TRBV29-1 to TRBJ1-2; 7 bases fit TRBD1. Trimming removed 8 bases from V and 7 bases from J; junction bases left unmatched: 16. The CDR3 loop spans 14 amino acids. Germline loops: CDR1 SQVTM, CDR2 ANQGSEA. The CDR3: CSSKGQSEMGGYTF. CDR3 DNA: TGCAGCAGTAAGGGACAGTCCGAAATGGGTGGCTACACCTTC.

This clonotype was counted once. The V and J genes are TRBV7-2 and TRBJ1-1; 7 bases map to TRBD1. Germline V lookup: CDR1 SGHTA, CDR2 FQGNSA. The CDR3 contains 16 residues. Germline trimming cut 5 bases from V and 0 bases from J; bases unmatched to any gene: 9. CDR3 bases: TGTGCCAGCAGCAAGTCGACAGGGAGTATGAACACTGAAGCTTTCTTT. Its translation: CASSKSTGSMNTEAFF.

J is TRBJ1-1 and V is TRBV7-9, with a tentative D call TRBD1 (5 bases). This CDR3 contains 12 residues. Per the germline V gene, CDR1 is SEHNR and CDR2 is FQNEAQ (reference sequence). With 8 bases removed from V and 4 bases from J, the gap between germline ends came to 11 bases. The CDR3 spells CASEGGGTEAFF. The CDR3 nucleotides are TGTGCCAGCGAGGGTGGGGGCACTGAAGCTTTCTTT.

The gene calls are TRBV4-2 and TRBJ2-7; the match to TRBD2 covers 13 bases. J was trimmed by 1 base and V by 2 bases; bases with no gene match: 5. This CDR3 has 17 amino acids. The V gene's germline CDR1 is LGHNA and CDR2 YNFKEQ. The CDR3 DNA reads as TGTGCCAGCAGCCAACTCCTGACTAGCGGGAGGTCCTACGAGCAGTACTTC. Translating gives CASSQLLTSGRSYEQYF.

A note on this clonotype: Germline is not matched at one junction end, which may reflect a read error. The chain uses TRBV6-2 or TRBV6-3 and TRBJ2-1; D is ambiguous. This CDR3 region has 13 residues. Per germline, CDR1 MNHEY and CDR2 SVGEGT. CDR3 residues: CASARLLYNGQFF. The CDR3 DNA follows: TGTGCCAGCGCCAGGCTACTATACAATGGGCAGTTCTTC.

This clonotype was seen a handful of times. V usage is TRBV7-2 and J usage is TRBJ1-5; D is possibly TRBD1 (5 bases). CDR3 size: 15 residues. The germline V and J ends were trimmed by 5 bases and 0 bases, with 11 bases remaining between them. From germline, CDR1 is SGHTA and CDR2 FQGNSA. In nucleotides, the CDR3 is TGTGCCAGCAGCCGGGGCAGGAATAGCAATCAGCCCCAGCATTTT. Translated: CASSRGRNSNQPQHF.

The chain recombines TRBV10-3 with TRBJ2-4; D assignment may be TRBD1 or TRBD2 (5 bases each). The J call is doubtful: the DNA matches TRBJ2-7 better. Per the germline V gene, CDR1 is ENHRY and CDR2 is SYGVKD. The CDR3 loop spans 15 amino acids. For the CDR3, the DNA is TGTGCCATCAGTGAGAGGGACGGAGGACTCTACGAGCAGTACTTC. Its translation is CAISERDGGLYEQYF.

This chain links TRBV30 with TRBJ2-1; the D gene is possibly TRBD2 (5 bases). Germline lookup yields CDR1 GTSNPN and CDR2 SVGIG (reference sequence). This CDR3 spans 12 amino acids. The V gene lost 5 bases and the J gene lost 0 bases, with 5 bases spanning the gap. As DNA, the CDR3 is TGTGCCTGGGGACTCTCCTACAATGAGCAGTTCTTC. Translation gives CAWGLSYNEQFF.

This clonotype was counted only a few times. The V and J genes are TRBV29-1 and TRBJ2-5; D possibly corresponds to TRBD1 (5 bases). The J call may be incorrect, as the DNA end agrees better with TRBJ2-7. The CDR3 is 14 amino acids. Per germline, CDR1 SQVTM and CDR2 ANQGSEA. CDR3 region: CSVIISGNLGEQYF. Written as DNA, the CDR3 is TGCAGCGTTATTATATCAGGGAATCTAGGCGAGCAGTACTTC.